This T cell receptor (beta chain) is drawn from a study of cytomegalovirus exposure and HLA in healthy donors. A word on this clone: As yet, its antigen is unknown.

In germline, CDR1 is MNHEY, CDR2 SMNVEV (reference sequence). The CDR3 has 13 amino acids. V was trimmed by 5 bases and J by 8 bases, leaving 15 bases between them. It was with 60 Vbeta and 13 Jbeta primers that the PCR ran. Sequenced by immunoSEQ multiplex PCR; TCRdb stores in-frame clones only, minus some. Among roughly 150,000 clones, approximately 79% were seen once, and the ten largest hold 2% to 2.5%. Study-level results: Rarity marked most TCR sequences, yet some public TCRs occurred in many donors. Researchers catalogued around 150 TCR beta chains as cytomegalovirus-associated. Per published accounts, TCR beta sequences correctly predicted the HLA-A and HLA-B alleles of most subjects. Reports described diagnosis of cytomegalovirus status by the classifier as highly specific and sensitive.

V and J are TRBV27 and TRBJ1-1; D gene uncertain. The material sequenced was PBMCs. This receptor was identified in a male donor in good health and CMV-seronegative. The CDR3 loop reads CASSPSGRAEAFF. CDR3 in DNA: TGTGCCAGCAGTCCGAGTGGGAGGGCCGAAGCTTTCTTT.